The rows below give T cell receptor beta chains drawn from one sample of a study of identical twins. TCRdb reanalysed the 5' RACE reads using MiXCR and keeps one entry per CDR3 protein. The table shows 400,000 to 500,000 distinct CDR3 sequences, with less than 20% occurring only once. The sample taken for sequencing was naive T cells sorted from blood. These receptors all stem from a man aged 45-60 years in good health. CDR3s include the opening cysteine and the closing phenylalanine or tryptophan. The order of the fields is V gene, CDR3 length, clone size, D gene, J gene, CDR3 DNA, CDR3 protein. The D gene is left open where the match is weak. Where a row states a size, it is once, few, many or the class of an expanded clone; other rows omit it.

v_gene: TRBV5-6; len: 15; abundance: few; d_gene: -; j_gene: TRBJ2-1; CDR3nt: TGTGCCAGCAGCTTTTACGGGGGCTCCTACAATGAGCAGTTCTTC; CDR3aa: CASSFYGGSYNEQFF
v_gene: TRBV5-1; len: 15; abundance: -; d_gene: -; j_gene: TRBJ2-3; CDR3nt: TGCGCCAGCAGCTTGTCCGGCGGGGTAGGTGATACGCAGTATTTT; CDR3aa: CASSLSGGVGDTQYF
v_gene: TRBV29-1; len: 13; abundance: -; d_gene: TRBD1; j_gene: TRBJ2-7; CDR3nt: TGCAGCGCCTGGACAGGGGGCTCCTACGAGCAGTACTTC; CDR3aa: CSAWTGGSYEQYF
v_gene: TRBV4-2; len: 14; abundance: many; d_gene: -; j_gene: TRBJ1-3; CDR3nt: TGTGCCAGCAGCCAAGGAGGGGCCGGAAACACCATATATTTT; CDR3aa: CASSQGGAGNTIYF
v_gene: TRBV4-2; len: 15; abundance: many; d_gene: TRBD2; j_gene: TRBJ2-7; CDR3nt: TGTGCCAGCAGCCAAGAGGCCAGCGGGGGCGGCGAGCAGTACTTC; CDR3aa: CASSQEASGGGEQYF
v_gene: TRBV29-1; len: 13; abundance: few; d_gene: TRBD2; j_gene: TRBJ2-3; CDR3nt: TGCAGCGTTCCTAGCGGATTCACAGATACGCAGTATTTT; CDR3aa: CSVPSGFTDTQYF
v_gene: TRBV20-1; len: 14; abundance: many; d_gene: -; j_gene: TRBJ1-5; CDR3nt: TGCAGTGCCGAAGAGGGGCCTCGCAATCAGCCCCAGCATTTT; CDR3aa: CSAEEGPRNQPQHF
v_gene: TRBV12-3/TRBV12-4; len: 14; abundance: -; d_gene: TRBD2; j_gene: TRBJ2-2; CDR3nt: TGTGCCAGCAGTGGGACTAGCCGCCCCGGGGAGCTGTTTTTT; CDR3aa: CASSGTSRPGELFF
v_gene: TRBV2; len: 14; abundance: -; d_gene: TRBD2; j_gene: TRBJ2-3; CDR3nt: TGTGCCAGCAGTCCGGCGGTAGCGGGAGGAGATGCATATTTT; CDR3aa: CASSPAVAGGDAYF
v_gene: TRBV27; len: 16; abundance: few; d_gene: -; j_gene: TRBJ2-5; CDR3nt: TGTGCCAGCAGTTCTTCACCGGGACGTTGGAGAGAGACCCAGTACTTC; CDR3aa: CASSSSPGRWRETQYF
v_gene: TRBV18; len: 18; abundance: many; d_gene: -; j_gene: TRBJ2-3; CDR3nt: TGTGCCAGCTCACCCAAACCCGGGACATATCTTAGCACAGATACGCAGTATTTT; CDR3aa: CASSPKPGTYLSTDTQYF